Presented here are 15 T cell receptor beta chains from one specimen sequenced in a study of T cell responses to AZD1222 COVID-19 vaccine (dated by TCRdb to the early 2020s). Library creation used the immunoSEQ multiplex PCR assay. Held by TCRdb, this immuneACCESS table contains in-frame sequences only and omits some clones. Under half of the omission traces to an unresolved V gene where checked; the cause of the rest is unknown. The sample table lists roughly 190,000 clones, approximately 90% of them with a count of one. Of the sample, more than 1.5% falls within the top ten clones. This specimen's time point label, interpreted: about 28 days (+/-7) after the second vaccine dose. The specimen comprised peripheral blood, sampled 28 days after the second AZD1222 dose. The receptor source for this set is an adult who received the AZD1222 COVID-19 vaccine.

The gene calls are TRBV5-6 and TRBJ1-2; TRBD1 agrees at 8 bases. Unmatched junction bases numbered 5, after V lost 3 bases and J lost 7 bases. The CDR3 runs 13 residues. From germline, CDR1 is SGHDT and CDR2 YYEEEE. As DNA, the CDR3 is TGTGCCAGCAGCTCCAGGGGGCGAGGTGGCTACACCTTC. Amino acid sequence: CASSSRGRGGYTF.

This chain joins TRBV7-3 and TRBJ2-2; D perhaps matches TRBD2 (5 bases). Germline CDR1 reads SGHTA; CDR2 reads FQGTGA. The CDR3 has 16 amino acids. Trimming removed 1 base from V and 7 bases from J, with 16 bases in between. The CDR3 bases are TGTGCCAGCAGCTTAATAGGGCCGCGGGCGAACGGGGAGCTGTTTTTT. This codes for CASSLIGPRANGELFF.

This clone was picked up a small number of times. The CDR3: CASTPGLNTEAFF. The CDR3 DNA follows: TGTGCCAGCACCCCCGGGCTTAACACTGAAGCTTTCTTT. The chain joins TRBV9 to TRBJ1-1; D unresolved. The CDR3 covers 13 residues. The germline gives CDR1 SGDLS, CDR2 YYNGEE. V shed 6 bases and J shed 2 bases, with 11 bases lying between them. Combining the CDR3 with reference TRBV9 and TRBJ1-1 gives the whole variable domain DSGVTQTPKHLITATGQRVTLRCSPRSGDLSVYWYQQSLDQGLQFLIQYYNGEERAKGNILERFSAQQFPDLHSELNLSSLELGDSALYFCASTPGLNTEAFFGQGTRLTVV.

The chain has TRBV27 and TRBJ2-7; the D gene could be TRBD1 or TRBD2 (5 bases each). The germline gives CDR1 MNHEY, CDR2 SMNVEV (reference sequence). V was clipped by 6 bases and J by 0 bases, with 12 bases between them. The CDR3 covers 14 residues. CDR3 sequence: CASSRGEYSYEQYF. The DNA for the CDR3 is TGTGCCAGCAGCCGAGGGGAATACTCCTACGAGCAGTACTTC.

V gene TRBV9 combines with J gene TRBJ2-2; 13 bases are a match to TRBD2. The CDR3 extends over 19 amino acids. J gave up 5 bases and V 3 bases, and 13 bases lay outside the gene matches. Germline CDR1 is SGDLS and CDR2 is YYNGEE. This CDR3 reads CASSATSGGATPWTGELFF. Here the CDR3 DNA reads TGTGCCAGCAGCGCCACTAGCGGGGGGGCAACTCCTTGGACCGGGGAGCTGTTTTTT.

With regard to this clone: Other DNA sequences in this specimen translate into the identical CDR3. V and J are TRBV2 and TRBJ1-6; 8 bases match TRBD1. The CDR3 runs to 13 residues. Germline V CDR1 and CDR2: SNHLY, FYNNEI. The J segment lost 7 bases and the V segment lost 4 bases, leaving 0 bases of the junction unmatched. Written as DNA, the CDR3 is TGTGCCAGCAGTGGACAGGGGAATTCACCCCTCCACTTT. This codes for CASSGQGNSPLHF.

The chain combines TRBV7-2 with TRBJ2-7; 7 nucleotides match TRBD1. From germline, CDR1 is SGHTA and CDR2 FQGNSA. V gave up 5 bases and J gave up 9 bases; unmatched junction bases: 4. This CDR3 is 11 amino acids long. For the CDR3, the DNA is TGTGCCAGCAGCACGACAGGGCGGCAGTACTTC. Amino acid sequence: CASSTTGRQYF.

J is TRBJ1-3 and V is TRBV19; tentatively, D is TRBD1 (6 bases). This CDR3 has 15 residues. V shed 6 bases and J shed 0 bases, with 12 bases lying between them. Germline V lookup: CDR1 LNHDA, CDR2 SQIVND (reference sequence). CDR3 amino acids: CASSDRWSSGNTIYF. The CDR3 DNA reads as TGTGCCAGTAGCGACAGGTGGAGCTCTGGAAACACCATATATTTT.

The chain carries TRBV3-1 (or the pseudogene TRBV3-2) and TRBJ2-7; 7 positions match TRBD2. Germline V gene sequence: CDR1 LGHDT, CDR2 YNNKEL (reference sequence). Trimming removed 0 bases from V and 2 bases from J; junction bases left unmatched: 10. This CDR3 contains 17 residues. CDR3 nucleotides: TGTGCCAGCAGCCAAGATATGAGGACTAGGCGAACCTACGAGCAGTACTTC. Protein: CASSQDMRTRRTYEQYF.

This clone was recorded a few times. The rearrangement joins TRBV6-5 to TRBJ1-4, with TRBD1 matching 8 bases. In germline, CDR1 is MNHEY, CDR2 SVGAGI. Germline trimming cut 5 bases from V and 7 bases from J; bases unmatched to any gene: 9. The CDR3 covers 15 residues. In DNA form, the CDR3 reads TGTGCCAGCAGTCCCGAGATAACAGGGGGTGAAAAACTGTTTTTT. The encoded protein is CASSPEITGGEKLFF.

The chain joins TRBV12-3 or TRBV12-4 to TRBJ1-2, with a weak D call TRBD1 (5 bases). The germline V and J ends were trimmed by 6 bases and 8 bases, with 16 bases remaining between them. CDR3 length equals 13 residues. The CDR3 is CASSHGTRLGYTF. CDR3 bases: TGTGCCAGCAGCCACGGGACTCGGTTGGGCTACACCTTC.

The rearrangement links TRBV19 to TRBJ2-1, with a possible D match to TRBD2 (6 bases). CDR3 size: 13 residues. Looked up from germline, CDR1 is LNHDA and CDR2 is SQIVND (reference sequence). Deletions cut 9 bases from V and 7 bases from J, with 16 bases between. The CDR3 bases are TGTGCCAGCGGGGGTTTATCAGCAAATGAGCAGTTCTTC. Its translation is CASGGLSANEQFF.

The chain employs TRBV5-1 and TRBJ1-1; TRBD1 aligns across 9 bases. J gave up 7 bases and V 4 bases, and 11 bases lay outside the gene matches. Germline values: CDR1 SGHRS, CDR2 YFSETQ. CDR3 length equals 15 residues. CDR3 sequence: CASSQRTGEGSEAFF. The CDR3 DNA follows: TGCGCCAGCAGCCAACGGACAGGGGAGGGGAGTGAAGCTTTCTTT. Complete variable domain (other parts from reference TRBV5-1 and TRBJ1-1): KAGVTQTPRYLIKTRGQQVTLSCSPISGHRSVSWYQQTPGQGLQFLFEYFSETQRNKGNFPGRFSGRQFSNSRSEMNVSTLELGDSALYLCASSQRTGEGSEAFFGQGTRLTVV.

The V and J genes are TRBV18 and TRBJ1-2; TRBD1 is a possible D gene (5 bases). This CDR3 contains 13 residues. Trimming stripped 3 bases from V and 4 bases from J, with 9 bases between. Germline CDR1 KGHSH, CDR2 LQKENI. The CDR3 here is CASSPGDGYGYTF. The CDR3 DNA reads TGTGCCAGCTCACCGGGGGACGGCTATGGCTACACCTTC.

The chain recombines TRBV29-1 with TRBJ2-1, with D uncertain. CDR3 size: 16 residues. Germline V CDR1 and CDR2: SQVTM, ANQGSEA. V was shortened by 2 bases and J by 9 bases, with 23 bases between the two germline ends. The CDR3 nucleotides read TGCAGCGTTGAAATTTTGGACCAGTCCCCGGTTAGTGAGCAGTTCTTC. Amino acid sequence: CSVEILDQSPVSEQFF.